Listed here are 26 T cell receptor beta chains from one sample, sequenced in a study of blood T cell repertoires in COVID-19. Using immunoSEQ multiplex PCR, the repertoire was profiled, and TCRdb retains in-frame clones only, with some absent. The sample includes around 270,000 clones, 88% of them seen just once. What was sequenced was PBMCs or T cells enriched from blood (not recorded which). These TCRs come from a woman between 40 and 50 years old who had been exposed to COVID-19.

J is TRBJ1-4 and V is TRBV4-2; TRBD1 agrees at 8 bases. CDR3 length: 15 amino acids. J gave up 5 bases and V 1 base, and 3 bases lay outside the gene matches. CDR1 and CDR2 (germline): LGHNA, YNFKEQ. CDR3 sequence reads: CASSQVGTGNEKLFF. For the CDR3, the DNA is TGTGCCAGCAGCCAAGTTGGGACAGGCAATGAAAAACTGTTTTTT.

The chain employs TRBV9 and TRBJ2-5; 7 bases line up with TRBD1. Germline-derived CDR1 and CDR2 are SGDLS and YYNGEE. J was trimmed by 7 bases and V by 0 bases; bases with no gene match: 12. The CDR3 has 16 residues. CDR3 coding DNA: TGTGCCAGCAGCGTAGGGCTGACAGGGAGAATAGGGACCCAGTACTTC. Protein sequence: CASSVGLTGRIGTQYF. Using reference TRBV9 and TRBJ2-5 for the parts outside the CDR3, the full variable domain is DSGVTQTPKHLITATGQRVTLRCSPRSGDLSVYWYQQSLDQGLQFLIQYYNGEERAKGNILERFSAQQFPDLHSELNLSSLELGDSALYFCASSVGLTGRIGTQYFGPGTRLLVL.

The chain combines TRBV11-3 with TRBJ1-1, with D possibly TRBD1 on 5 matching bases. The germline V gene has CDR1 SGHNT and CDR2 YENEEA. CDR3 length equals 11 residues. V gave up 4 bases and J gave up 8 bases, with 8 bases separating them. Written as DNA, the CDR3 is TGTGCCAGCAGCTCGACAGCGGAAGCTTTCTTT. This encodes CASSSTAEAFF.

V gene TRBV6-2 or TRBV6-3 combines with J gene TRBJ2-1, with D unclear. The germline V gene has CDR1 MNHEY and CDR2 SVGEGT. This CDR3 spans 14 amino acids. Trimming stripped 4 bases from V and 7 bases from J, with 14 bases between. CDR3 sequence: CASSFSSDPNEQFF. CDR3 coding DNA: TGTGCCAGCAGTTTTAGCAGCGACCCTAATGAGCAGTTCTTC.

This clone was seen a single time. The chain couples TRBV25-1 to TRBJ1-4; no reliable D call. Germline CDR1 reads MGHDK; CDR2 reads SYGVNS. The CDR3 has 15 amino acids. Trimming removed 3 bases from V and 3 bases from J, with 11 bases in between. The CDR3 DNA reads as TGTGCCAGCAGTGACCTTTCTAGTCCTAATGAAAAACTGTTTTTT. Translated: CASSDLSSPNEKLFF.

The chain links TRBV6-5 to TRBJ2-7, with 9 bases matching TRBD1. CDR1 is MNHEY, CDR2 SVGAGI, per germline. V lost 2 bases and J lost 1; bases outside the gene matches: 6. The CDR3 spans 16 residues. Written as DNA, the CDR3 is TGTGCCAGCAGTTACAAGGGGACAGGGTTTTCCTACGAGCAGTACTTC. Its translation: CASSYKGTGFSYEQYF.

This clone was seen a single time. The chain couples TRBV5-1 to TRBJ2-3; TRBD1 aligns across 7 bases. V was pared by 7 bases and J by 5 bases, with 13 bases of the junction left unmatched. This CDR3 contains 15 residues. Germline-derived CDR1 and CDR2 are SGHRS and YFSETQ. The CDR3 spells CASEIRGGAGDTQYF. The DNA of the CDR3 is TGCGCCAGCGAAATTAGAGGGGGCGCGGGAGATACGCAGTATTTT.

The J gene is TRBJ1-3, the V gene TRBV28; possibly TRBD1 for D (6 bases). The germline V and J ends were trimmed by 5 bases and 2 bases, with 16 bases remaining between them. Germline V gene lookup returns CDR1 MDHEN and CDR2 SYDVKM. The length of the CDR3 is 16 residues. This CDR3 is CASSQGPPGTGNTIYF. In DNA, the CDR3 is TGTGCCAGCAGTCAGGGGCCACCAGGAACTGGAAACACCATATATTTT.

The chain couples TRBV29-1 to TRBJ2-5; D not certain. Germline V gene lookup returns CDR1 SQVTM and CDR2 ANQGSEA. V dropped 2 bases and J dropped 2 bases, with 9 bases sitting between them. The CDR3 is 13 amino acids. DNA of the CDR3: TGCAGCGTTGAAAGAGGTTTACAAGAGACCCAGTACTTC. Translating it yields CSVERGLQETQYF.

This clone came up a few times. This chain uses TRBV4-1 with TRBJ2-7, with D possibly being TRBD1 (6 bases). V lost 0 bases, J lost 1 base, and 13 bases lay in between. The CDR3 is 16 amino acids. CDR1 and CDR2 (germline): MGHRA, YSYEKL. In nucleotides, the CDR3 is TGCGCCAGCAGCCAAGAGGTGAGGACAGATTCCTACGAGCAGTACTTC. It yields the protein CASSQEVRTDSYEQYF.

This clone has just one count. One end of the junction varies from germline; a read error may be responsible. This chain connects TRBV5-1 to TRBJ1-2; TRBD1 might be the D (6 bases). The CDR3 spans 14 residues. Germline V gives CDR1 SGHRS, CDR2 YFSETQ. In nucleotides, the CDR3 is TGTGCCAGCAGTAATTCACAGGGTTCGCGGGGCTACACCTTC. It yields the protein CASSNSQGSRGYTF.

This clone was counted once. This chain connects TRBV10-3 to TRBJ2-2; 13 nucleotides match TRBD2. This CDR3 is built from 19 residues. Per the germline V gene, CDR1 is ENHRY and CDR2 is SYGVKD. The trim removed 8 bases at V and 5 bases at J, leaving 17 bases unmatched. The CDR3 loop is CAISGLRTSGGVGTGELFF. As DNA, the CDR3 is TGTGCCATCTCCGGACTTCGGACTAGCGGGGGAGTAGGGACCGGGGAGCTGTTTTTT.

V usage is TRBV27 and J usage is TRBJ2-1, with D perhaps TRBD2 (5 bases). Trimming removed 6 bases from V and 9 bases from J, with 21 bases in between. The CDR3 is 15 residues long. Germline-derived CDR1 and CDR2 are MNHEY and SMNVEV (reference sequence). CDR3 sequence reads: CASRPGGSASGEQFF. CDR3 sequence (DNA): TGTGCCAGCAGGCCCGGCGGTTCGGCCAGCGGTGAGCAGTTCTTC.

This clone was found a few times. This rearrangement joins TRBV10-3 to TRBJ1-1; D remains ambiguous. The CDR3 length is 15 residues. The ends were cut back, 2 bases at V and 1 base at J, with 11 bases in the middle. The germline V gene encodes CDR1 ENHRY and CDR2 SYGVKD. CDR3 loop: CAISEVERANTEAFF. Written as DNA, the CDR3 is TGTGCCATCAGTGAGGTTGAAAGAGCGAACACTGAAGCTTTCTTT.

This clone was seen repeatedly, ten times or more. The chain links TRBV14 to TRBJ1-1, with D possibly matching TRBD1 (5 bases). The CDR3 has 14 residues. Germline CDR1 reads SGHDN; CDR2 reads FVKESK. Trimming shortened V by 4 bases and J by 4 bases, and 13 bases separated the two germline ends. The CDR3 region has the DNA TGTGCCAGCAGCCCGTTCCAGGGCCCCACTGAAGCTTTCTTT. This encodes CASSPFQGPTEAFF.

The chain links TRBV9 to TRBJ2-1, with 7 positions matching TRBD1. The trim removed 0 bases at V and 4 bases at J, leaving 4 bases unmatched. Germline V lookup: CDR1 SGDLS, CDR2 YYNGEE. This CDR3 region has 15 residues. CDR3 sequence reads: CASSVEGQTYNEQFF. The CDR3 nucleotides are TGTGCCAGCAGCGTAGAGGGACAGACTTACAATGAGCAGTTCTTC.

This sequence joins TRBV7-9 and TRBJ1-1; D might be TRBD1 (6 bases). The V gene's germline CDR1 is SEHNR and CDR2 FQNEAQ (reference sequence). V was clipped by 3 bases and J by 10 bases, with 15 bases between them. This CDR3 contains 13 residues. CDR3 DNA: TGTGCCAGCAGCTTTGACAGGATCCAGGGAGCTTTCTTT. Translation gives CASSFDRIQGAFF.

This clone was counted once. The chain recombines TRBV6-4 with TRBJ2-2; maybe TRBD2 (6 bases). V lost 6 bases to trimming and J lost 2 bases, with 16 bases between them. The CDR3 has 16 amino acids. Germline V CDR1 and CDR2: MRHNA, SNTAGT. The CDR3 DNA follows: TGTGCCAGCAGCCTGACTAGTACCTTAAACACCGGGGAGCTGTTTTTT. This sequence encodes CASSLTSTLNTGELFF.

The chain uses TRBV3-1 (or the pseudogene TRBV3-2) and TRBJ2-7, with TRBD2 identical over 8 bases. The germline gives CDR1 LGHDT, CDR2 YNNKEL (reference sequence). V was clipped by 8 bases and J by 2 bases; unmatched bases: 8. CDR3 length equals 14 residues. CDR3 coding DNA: TGTGCCAGCGGCGATAGCGGGACAACCTACGAGCAGTACGTC. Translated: CASGDSGTTYEQYV.

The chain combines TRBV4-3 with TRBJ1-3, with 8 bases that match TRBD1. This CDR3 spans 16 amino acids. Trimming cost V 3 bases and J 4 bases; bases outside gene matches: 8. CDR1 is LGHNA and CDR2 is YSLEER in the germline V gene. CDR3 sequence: CASSHFGQGLGNTIYF. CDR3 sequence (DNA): TGCGCCAGCAGCCATTTCGGACAGGGTCTCGGAAACACCATATATTTT.

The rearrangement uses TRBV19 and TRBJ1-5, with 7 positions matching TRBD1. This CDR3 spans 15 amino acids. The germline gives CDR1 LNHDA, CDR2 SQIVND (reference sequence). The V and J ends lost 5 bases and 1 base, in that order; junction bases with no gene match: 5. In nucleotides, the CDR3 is TGTGCCAGTAGTGTAGGGACAGCAAGCAATCAGCCCCAGCATTTT. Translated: CASSVGTASNQPQHF.

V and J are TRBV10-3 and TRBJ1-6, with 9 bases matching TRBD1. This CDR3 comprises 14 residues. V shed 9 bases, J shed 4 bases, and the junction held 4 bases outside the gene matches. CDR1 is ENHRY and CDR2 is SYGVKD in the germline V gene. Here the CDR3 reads CAMWTGAYNSPLHF. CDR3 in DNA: TGTGCCATGTGGACAGGGGCATATAATTCACCCCTCCACTTT.

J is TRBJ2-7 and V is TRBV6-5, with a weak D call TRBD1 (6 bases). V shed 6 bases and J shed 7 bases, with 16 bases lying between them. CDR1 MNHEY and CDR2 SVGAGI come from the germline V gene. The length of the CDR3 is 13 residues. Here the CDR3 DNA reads TGTGCCAGCAGCCTACAGGGCACGCGGGAGCAGTACGTC. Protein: CASSLQGTREQYV.

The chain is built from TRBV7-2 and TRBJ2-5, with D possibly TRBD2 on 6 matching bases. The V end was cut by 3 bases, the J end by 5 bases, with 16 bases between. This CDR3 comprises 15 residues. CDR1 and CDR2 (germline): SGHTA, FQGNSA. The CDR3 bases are TGTGCCAGCAGCTTTCCGGGAGCCCTTCGGGAGACCCAGTACTTC. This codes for CASSFPGALRETQYF.

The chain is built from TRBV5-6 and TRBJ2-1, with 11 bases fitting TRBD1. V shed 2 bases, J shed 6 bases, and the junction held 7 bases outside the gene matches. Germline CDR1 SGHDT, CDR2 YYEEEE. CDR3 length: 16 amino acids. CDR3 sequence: CASSFPGTGGGNEQFF. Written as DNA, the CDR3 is TGTGCCAGCAGCTTCCCTGGGACAGGGGGAGGCAATGAGCAGTTCTTC.

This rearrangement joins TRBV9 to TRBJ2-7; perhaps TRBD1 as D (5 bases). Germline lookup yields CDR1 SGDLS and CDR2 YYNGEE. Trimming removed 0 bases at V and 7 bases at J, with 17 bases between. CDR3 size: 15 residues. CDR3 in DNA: TGTGCCAGCAGCGTAGGCGGCAGGGCGGAGAGAGAGCAGTACTTC. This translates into CASSVGGRAEREQYF.